This T cell receptor (beta chain) was documented in a study of OX40 agonist ivuxolimab in advanced cancers. Study results and limitations: In CD8+ T cells, expanded clones were on average more numerous than in CD4+.

Worth noting for this clone: Its antigen is unknown.

Produced via immunoSEQ multiplex PCR; TCRdb's table is partial and in-frame only. The top ten hold around 0.71% of the sample, which has 80,000 to 95,000 clones, roughly 93% seen once. The material sequenced was CD4+ or CD8+ T cells sorted from blood, taken in a trial of the OX40 agonist ivuxolimab. The receptor's source is an adult with an advanced solid tumor such as melanoma, head and neck, liver or kidney cancer.

The CDR3 nucleotides read TGTGCCAGCAGTTCGCCGCGGGAAAAACTGTTTTTT. Encoded protein: CASSSPREKLFF. The V and J genes are TRBV6-5 and TRBJ1-4, with D hard to call. Looked up from germline, CDR1 is MNHEY and CDR2 is SVGAGI. The ends were cut back, 4 bases at V and 8 bases at J, with 8 bases in the middle. There are 12 residues in the CDR3.